These 10 T cell receptor beta chains originate from one sample sequenced in a study of blood T cell repertoires in COVID-19. TCRdb's table, derived via immunoSEQ multiplex PCR, lists solely in-frame clones and lacks some. This table has about 250,000 clones, about four fifths appearing once. Source material: peripheral blood. The receptors originated from a man at least 80 years old with acute or convalescent COVID-19.

This clone was counted between two and nine times. This chain uses TRBV5-1 with TRBJ2-1; a weak D match, TRBD2 (6 bases). Germline V gene sequence: CDR1 SGHRS, CDR2 YFSETQ. The V and J ends lost 0 bases and 3 bases respectively, with 10 bases between them. This CDR3 region has 15 residues. In nucleotides, the CDR3 is TGCGCCAGCAGCTTGGCTCCTAGCGACTACAATGAGCAGTTCTTC. Its translation is CASSLAPSDYNEQFF.

The chain carries TRBV5-1 and TRBJ1-5; 7 bases map to TRBD1. Trimming removed 4 bases from V and 4 bases from J; junction bases left unmatched: 5. Germline loops: CDR1 SGHRS, CDR2 YFSETQ. The CDR3 spans 14 residues. Here the CDR3 reads CASSVPGQNQPQHF. The CDR3 bases are TGCGCCAGCAGCGTTCCGGGACAGAATCAGCCCCAGCATTTT.

This clone was observed a single time. V and J are TRBV27 and TRBJ2-1; TRBD1 matches 9 bases. CDR1 is MNHEY and CDR2 is SMNVEV in the germline V gene (reference sequence). The CDR3 spans 15 residues. V shed 4 bases and J 7 bases; nucleotides not matched to a gene: 8. The CDR3 reads CASSSGTGLRNEQFF. DNA for the CDR3: TGTGCCAGCAGTTCGGGGACAGGGCTTAGGAATGAGCAGTTCTTC.

This chain joins TRBV11-3 and TRBJ2-1, with 8 bases identical to TRBD2. J was trimmed by 4 bases and V by 6 bases; bases with no gene match: 8. CDR1 and CDR2 (germline): SGHNT, YENEEA. The CDR3 is 15 residues long. The CDR3 here is CASSSGLAPYNEQFF. CDR3 coding DNA: TGTGCCAGCAGTTCCGGACTAGCCCCTTACAATGAGCAGTTCTTC.

The chain recombines TRBV10-3 with TRBJ1-2, with D perhaps TRBD1 (5 bases). Germline-derived CDR1 and CDR2 are ENHRY and SYGVKD. The CDR3 length is 14 residues. V lost 5 bases, J lost 1 base, and 11 bases lay in between. The CDR3 spells CAISKDNRNYGYTF. The CDR3 DNA follows: TGTGCCATCAGTAAGGACAACCGTAACTATGGCTACACCTTC.

This chain joins TRBV7-3 and TRBJ2-3; no firm D call. The V and J ends lost 2 bases and 4 bases respectively, with 13 bases between them. The CDR3 consists of 15 residues. Germline assignment: CDR1 SGHTA and CDR2 FQGTGA. The CDR3 DNA sequence: TGTGCCAGCAGCTTAGAGGCAGCCCCCCCAGATACGCAGTATTTT. Translated: CASSLEAAPPDTQYF.

The V gene is TRBV24-1, the J gene TRBJ2-1; 12 positions match TRBD2. Germline V gene data show CDR1 as KGHDR and CDR2 as SFDVKD. The junction had 7 bases not matched to a gene; V was cut back by 0 bases and J by 5 bases. The CDR3 is 18 amino acids. This CDR3 is CATSDLGKLAGGHNEQFF. The CDR3 nucleotides are TGTGCCACCAGTGATTTGGGAAAGCTAGCGGGGGGGCACAATGAGCAGTTCTTC.

CDR3 loop: CASSLGEVLGGYTF. In nucleotides, the CDR3 is TGTGCCAGCAGCTTAGGCGAAGTTCTCGGTGGCTACACCTTC. The V gene is TRBV7-9, the J gene TRBJ1-2; the D is unclear. CDR1 SEHNR and CDR2 FQNEAQ come from the germline V gene (reference sequence). V lost 1 base and J 7 bases, leaving 13 bases between the germline ends. The CDR3 totals 14 residues.

The chain couples TRBV7-2 to TRBJ2-1; 9 bases fit TRBD2. The V segment lost 7 bases and the J segment 10 bases; nucleotides outside the gene matches: 11. Looked up from germline, CDR1 is SGHTA and CDR2 is FQGNSA. This CDR3 is 14 amino acids long. CDR3: CASTPGVAGEEQFF. Written as DNA, the CDR3 is TGTGCCAGCACCCCCGGCGTAGCGGGGGAAGAGCAGTTCTTC.

The DNA for the CDR3 is TGCGCCAGCAGCTCTAGGACAGGGTACTACGAGCAGTACTTC. It translates to CASSSRTGYYEQYF. The rearrangement uses TRBV5-1 and TRBJ2-7, with 8 bases aligning to TRBD1. The CDR3 loop spans 14 amino acids. The germline CDR1 and CDR2 sequences are SGHRS and YFSETQ. J lost 3 bases, V lost 3 bases, and 5 bases had no gene match.